The rows below give T cell receptor beta chains drawn from one sample of a study of blood T cell repertoires in COVID-19. Method: immunoSEQ multiplex PCR; TCRdb's copy keeps in-frame clones and lacks some. The sample has about 150,000 clones; over 75% are singletons. The material sequenced was peripheral blood. These receptors were obtained from a man between 18 and 35 years old with COVID-19, enrolled during active disease. CDR3s include the opening cysteine and the closing phenylalanine or tryptophan. The D gene is left open where the match is weak. Not every row has a clone size; where given, it reads once, few, many or a size class.

d_call	cdr3_length	v_call	clone_size	j_call	cdr3_nt	cdr3_aa
NA	16	TRBV5-6	NA	TRBJ2-3	TGTGCCAGCAGCTTGCTCACTGTTTTATACACAGATACGCAGTATTTT	CASSLLTVLYTDTQYF
TRBD2	12	TRBV2	NA	TRBJ2-1	TGTGCCAGCAGTAGGACTAGCGGGAGTCCGTTCTTC	CASSRTSGSPFF
TRBD2	13	TRBV27	NA	TRBJ2-1	TGTGCCAGCAGTTATAGCGGGAGAGGTGAGCAGTTCTTC	CASSYSGRGEQFF
NA	15	TRBV24-1	NA	TRBJ2-1	TGTGCCACCAGTGATTCGGCGGGCCACTACAATGAGCAGTTCTTC	CATSDSAGHYNEQFF
TRBD2	16	TRBV24-1	NA	TRBJ2-5	TGTGCCACCAGTGACACGGGACTAGCGGGACAAGAGACCCAGTACTTC	CATSDTGLAGQETQYF
TRBD1	13	TRBV19	NA	TRBJ2-5	TGTGCCAGTAGTGGGACAGAACAAGAGACCCAGTACTTC	CASSGTEQETQYF
TRBD1	17	TRBV6-2/TRBV6-3	NA	TRBJ2-3	TGTGCCAGCAGTTGGGAATTATCGGACAGGATAACAGATACGCAGTATTTT	CASSWELSDRITDTQYF
TRBD2	15	TRBV5-6	NA	TRBJ2-2	TGTGCCAGCAGCACGGGACTAGCGGGAGGACGGGAGCTGTTTTTT	CASSTGLAGGRELFF
TRBD1	13	TRBV28	few	TRBJ1-2	TGTGCCAGCAGTTTATCAGGGGGCTATGGCTACACCTTC	CASSLSGGYGYTF
NA	15	TRBV28	NA	TRBJ1-1	TGTGCCAGCAGTCCGCGGGACTTTCCGGGACCTGAAGCTTTCTTT	CASSPRDFPGPEAFF
NA	17	TRBV19	NA	TRBJ1-4	TGTGCCAGTAGTTCCCCCCCGGGGGGGAGGTTGAATGAAAAACTGTTTTTT	CASSSPPGGRLNEKLFF
NA	13	TRBV6-4	NA	TRBJ1-1	TGTGCCAGCAGCGACGGGGGCACTCGGGGAGCTTTCTTT	CASSDGGTRGAFF
TRBD1	16	TRBV27	NA	TRBJ1-4	TGTGCCAGCAGTTTATCAAAGACAGGGCTGTTGGAAAAACTGTTTTTT	CASSLSKTGLLEKLFF
TRBD1	13	TRBV7-2	few	TRBJ1-2	TGTGCCAGCACCCAGACAGGGATGATTGGCTACACCTTC	CASTQTGMIGYTF
TRBD2	17	TRBV28	NA	TRBJ2-3	TGTGCCAGCAGAACACCTAGGTCTAGCGGGAGGCAAGATACGCAGTATTTT	CASRTPRSSGRQDTQYF
TRBD1	14	TRBV2	NA	TRBJ2-5	TGTGCCAGTAACCCTACCGGGACAGGGGAGACCCAGTACTTC	CASNPTGTGETQYF
TRBD2	16	TRBV2	few	TRBJ2-1	TGTGCCAGCAGTGAGCTTAGAGGGACTAGCAGAAATGAGCAGTTCTTC	CASSELRGTSRNEQFF
NA	16	TRBV4-3	NA	TRBJ1-1	TGCGCCAGCAGCCAAGAACCCCCCGGAGGGTTCACTGAAGCTTTCTTT	CASSQEPPGGFTEAFF
NA	16	TRBV27	NA	TRBJ2-5	TGTGCCAGCAGTTTATGGGGCAAAAAGCCCCAAGAGACCCAGTACTTC	CASSLWGKKPQETQYF
NA	17	TRBV5-4	NA	TRBJ2-4	TGTGCCAGCAGCTTTACGGCGCTTGGAGTGAGCAAAAACATTCAGTACTTC	CASSFTALGVSKNIQYF
NA	14	TRBV5-3	NA	TRBJ1-6	TGTGCCAGAAGCTTGAAAAAGGAGAATTCACCCCTCCACTTT	CARSLKKENSPLHF
NA	15	TRBV19	NA	TRBJ1-1	TGTGCCAGTATTTCAACCCCGGGGGGGAAACCTGAAGCTTTCTTT	CASISTPGGKPEAFF
NA	13	TRBV6-5	NA	TRBJ1-3	TGTGCCAGCTGCCCGGGGTCAGGAAACACCATATATTTT	CASCPGSGNTIYF
TRBD2	14	TRBV10-3	NA	TRBJ2-7	TGTGCCATCAGGGATCCGGGACTATACCACGAGCAGTACTTC	CAIRDPGLYHEQYF
NA	11	TRBV28	NA	TRBJ1-3	TGTGCCAGCTCATTTGGAAACACCATATATTTT	CASSFGNTIYF
TRBD2	14	TRBV7-3	NA	TRBJ2-3	TGTGCCAGCAGCTTAGCGGGAGCCACAGATACGCAGTATTTT	CASSLAGATDTQYF
NA	12	TRBV19	NA	TRBJ2-1	TGTGCCAGTAATCAACGGTACAATGAGCAGTTCTTC	CASNQRYNEQFF
TRBD1	14	TRBV13	NA	TRBJ2-7	TGTGCCAGCGGTAGATTTGACAGGGTCGGCGAGCAGTACTTC	CASGRFDRVGEQYF
NA	14	TRBV6-2/TRBV6-3	NA	TRBJ2-1	TGTGCCAGCAGTTACGTGCGGTATTACAATGAGCAGTTCTTC	CASSYVRYYNEQFF
NA	15	TRBV6-2/TRBV6-3	NA	TRBJ2-1	TGTGCCAGCAGTTACAGTCAGGAGGTTCTCAATGAGCAGTTCTTC	CASSYSQEVLNEQFF
TRBD1	13	TRBV7-2	NA	TRBJ1-1	TGTGCCAGCAGCCGGACAGGGAACACTGAAGCTTTCTTT	CASSRTGNTEAFF
NA	13	TRBV28	NA	TRBJ2-1	TGTGCCAGCAGTCTGGACACCTGGCGTGAGCAGTTCTTC	CASSLDTWREQFF
NA	16	TRBV27	NA	TRBJ2-3	TGTGCCAGCAGTTTACCCGGGGGGCGCGGGGCAGATACGCAGTATTTT	CASSLPGGRGADTQYF
NA	13	TRBV14	NA	TRBJ2-1	TGTGCCAGCAGCCAAGTTGCGCAACATGAGCAGTTCTTC	CASSQVAQHEQFF
TRBD2	14	TRBV2	NA	TRBJ2-5	TGTGCCGGTTCAGCGGGAGGGCCGGGTGAGACCCAGTACTTC	CAGSAGGPGETQYF
TRBD1	14	TRBV6-5	NA	TRBJ1-6	TGTGCCAGCAAGAGAGACAGGGGGCTTTCACCCCTCCACTTT	CASKRDRGLSPLHF
NA	13	TRBV7-9	NA	TRBJ1-3	TGTGCCAGCGACATCGGTCTAGGAAACACCATATATTTT	CASDIGLGNTIYF
NA	15	TRBV28	NA	TRBJ2-1	TGTGCCAGCAGTCTAGAACCCAGCTCCTACAATGAGCAGTTCTTC	CASSLEPSSYNEQFF
NA	15	TRBV11-3	NA	TRBJ2-1	TGTGCCAGCAGCTTTACGGGGAGCTCCTACAATGAGCAGTTCTTC	CASSFTGSSYNEQFF
TRBD1	15	TRBV7-2	NA	TRBJ1-2	TGTGCCAGCAGCTCACGGACAGGGCGGGTCTATGGCTACACCTTC	CASSSRTGRVYGYTF
NA	13	TRBV28	NA	TRBJ2-7	TGTGCCAGCAGTTTAGCGGGGTTCTACGAGCAGTACTTC	CASSLAGFYEQYF
TRBD1	15	TRBV3-1/TRBV3-2	NA	TRBJ1-2	TGTGCCAGCAGCCAAGATTTGACAGGGAACTATGGCTACACCTTC	CASSQDLTGNYGYTF
TRBD1	14	TRBV7-2	NA	TRBJ1-4	TGTGCCAGCAGCCGGGGACAGGTTTACGAAAAACTGCTTTTT	CASSRGQVYEKLLF
NA	15	TRBV28	NA	TRBJ2-2	TGTGCCAGCAGCCTGGCGGGACTGGATACCGGGGAGCTGTTTTTT	CASSLAGLDTGELFF
NA	13	TRBV7-8	NA	TRBJ2-7	TGTGCCAGCAGCCTAGGCGGGGTTGTCGAGCAGTACTTC	CASSLGGVVEQYF
NA	13	TRBV5-4	NA	TRBJ2-5	TGTGCCAGCAGCTCCGACCTAGGCGGGACCCAGTACTTC	CASSSDLGGTQYF